The rows below give T cell receptor beta chains drawn from one sample of a study of molecular identifiers for immune sequencing clone quantification. TCRdb re-called the PCR reads with MiXCR, one entry per CDR3 protein. Counted here are some 97,000 distinct CDR3 sequences, about 35% occurring once; the ten biggest clones make up around 4.2%. The sample taken for sequencing was naive CD8+ T cells from blood, with Jurkat cell RNA spiked in. The receptors were sampled from a human donor in good health. Some libraries in this study had Jurkat cell RNA spiked in. Both conserved end residues are part of each CDR3. Fields, in order: clone size, J gene, D gene, V gene, CDR3 protein, CDR3 DNA. A D gene is named only where the DNA matches it firmly. Clone size is given for some rows only: seen once, a few or many times, or a class if the clone is expanded.

clone_size: -; j_call: TRBJ2-5; d_call: -; v_call: TRBV12-3/TRBV12-4; cdr3_aa: CASSSGPDWSF; cdr3_nt: TGTGCCAGCAGTTCCGGTCCGGACTGGAGCTTC
clone_size: -; j_call: TRBJ2-2; d_call: -; v_call: TRBV6-2/TRBV6-3; cdr3_aa: CASTDFHHTGEPFF; cdr3_nt: TGTGCCAGCACCGATTTCCACCACACCGGGGAGCCGTTTTTT
clone_size: many; j_call: TRBJ2-5; d_call: -; v_call: TRBV10-1; cdr3_aa: CASSEGRSETQYF; cdr3_nt: TGCGCCAGCAGTGAAGGAAGGTCGGAGACCCAGTACTTC
clone_size: -; j_call: TRBJ2-7; d_call: -; v_call: TRBV19; cdr3_aa: CASSITLGNSYEQYF; cdr3_nt: TGTGCCAGTAGTATTACTCTGGGAAACTCCTACGAGCAGTACTTC
clone_size: once; j_call: TRBJ1-2; d_call: -; v_call: TRBV6-1; cdr3_aa: CASKDHYGFTF; cdr3_nt: TGTGCCAGCAAGGACCACTATGGCTTCACCTTC
clone_size: -; j_call: TRBJ2-4; d_call: -; v_call: TRBV7-9; cdr3_aa: CASSRTATLAKNIQHF; cdr3_nt: TGTGCCAGCAGCAGGACAGCAACCTTAGCCAAAAACATTCAGCACTTC
clone_size: -; j_call: TRBJ2-7; d_call: -; v_call: TRBV11-2; cdr3_aa: CASSLGVGQILLEQYF; cdr3_nt: TGTGCCAGCAGCTTAGGGGTTGGACAGATACTACTCGAGCAGTACTTC
clone_size: many; j_call: TRBJ2-5; d_call: -; v_call: TRBV6-2/TRBV6-3; cdr3_aa: CASSYGTSHQETQYF; cdr3_nt: TGTGCCAGCAGTTACGGGACAAGCCACCAAGAGACCCAGTACTTC
clone_size: many; j_call: TRBJ1-5; d_call: -; v_call: TRBV6-2/TRBV6-3; cdr3_aa: CASSYTAGIQPQHF; cdr3_nt: TGTGCCAGCAGTTACACCGCAGGTATTCAGCCCCAGCATTTT
clone_size: few; j_call: TRBJ2-3; d_call: -; v_call: TRBV2; cdr3_aa: CASSARWTDTQYF; cdr3_nt: TGTGCCAGCAGTGCCCGGTGGACAGATACGCAGTATTTT
clone_size: -; j_call: TRBJ2-5; d_call: -; v_call: TRBV12-3/TRBV12-4; cdr3_aa: CASGPEGFQETQYF; cdr3_nt: TGTGCCAGCGGCCCGGAGGGTTTCCAAGAGACCCAGTACTTC
clone_size: many; j_call: TRBJ2-2; d_call: -; v_call: TRBV29-1; cdr3_aa: CSVPTVITGELFF; cdr3_nt: TGCAGCGTTCCCACAGTTATCACCGGGGAGCTGTTTTTT
clone_size: few; j_call: TRBJ1-5; d_call: TRBD1; v_call: TRBV4-3; cdr3_aa: CASSLRQGANQPQHF; cdr3_nt: TGCGCCAGCAGCCTACGACAGGGGGCCAATCAGCCCCAGCATTTT
clone_size: many; j_call: TRBJ2-7; d_call: -; v_call: TRBV29-1; cdr3_aa: CSGTVNYEQYF; cdr3_nt: TGCAGCGGGACTGTAAACTACGAGCAGTACTTC
clone_size: -; j_call: TRBJ2-5; d_call: -; v_call: TRBV27; cdr3_aa: CASRHQETQYF; cdr3_nt: TGTGCCAGCCGTCACCAGGAGACCCAGTACTTC
clone_size: -; j_call: TRBJ2-2; d_call: -; v_call: TRBV6-2/TRBV6-3; cdr3_aa: CASKGLNTGELYF; cdr3_nt: TGTGCCAGCAAGGGTCTAAACACCGGGGAGCTGTATTTT
clone_size: few; j_call: TRBJ1-5; d_call: -; v_call: TRBV24-1; cdr3_aa: CATSDSQGFQPQHF; cdr3_nt: TGTGCCACCAGTGATTCTCAGGGTTTTCAGCCCCAGCATTTT
clone_size: many; j_call: TRBJ2-5; d_call: -; v_call: TRBV28; cdr3_aa: CASLHPDSLETQYF; cdr3_nt: TGTGCCAGCCTTCACCCGGACAGTCTAGAAACCCAGTACTTC
clone_size: -; j_call: TRBJ2-2; d_call: -; v_call: TRBV21-1; cdr3_aa: CASQRGPEQNTGELFF; cdr3_nt: TGTGCCAGCCAAAGGGGGCCAGAGCAGAACACCGGGGAGCTGTTTTTT
clone_size: many; j_call: TRBJ1-5; d_call: -; v_call: TRBV6-2/TRBV6-3; cdr3_aa: CASNDAKNQPQHF; cdr3_nt: TGTGCCAGCAATGATGCAAAAAATCAGCCCCAGCATTTT
clone_size: many; j_call: TRBJ1-5; d_call: -; v_call: TRBV29-1; cdr3_aa: CSVADTWVNNQPQHF; cdr3_nt: TGCAGCGTTGCGGACACCTGGGTCAACAATCAGCCCCAGCATTTT
clone_size: -; j_call: TRBJ2-1; d_call: TRBD2; v_call: TRBV12-5; cdr3_aa: CASGFFPYAGGILDEQSF; cdr3_nt: TGTGCTAGTGGTTTTTTTCCATATGCGGGGGGTATACTCGATGAGCAGTCCTTC
clone_size: many; j_call: TRBJ2-7; d_call: -; v_call: TRBV6-1; cdr3_aa: CASSAPVPYEQYF; cdr3_nt: TGTGCCAGCAGTGCCCCGGTTCCCTACGAGCAGTACTTC
clone_size: -; j_call: TRBJ2-1; d_call: -; v_call: TRBV7-8; cdr3_aa: CASSFRDSLYEQFF; cdr3_nt: TGTGCCAGCAGCTTCCGGGACTCCCTCTATGAGCAGTTCTTC
clone_size: many; j_call: TRBJ2-5; d_call: -; v_call: TRBV28; cdr3_aa: CASSLPWTNRVGFETQYF; cdr3_nt: TGTGCCAGCAGTTTACCTTGGACTAACAGGGTAGGATTCGAGACCCAGTACTTC
clone_size: few; j_call: TRBJ2-3; d_call: -; v_call: TRBV11-2; cdr3_aa: CASSPWGHSSTDTQNF; cdr3_nt: TGTGCCAGCAGCCCGTGGGGTCACTCTAGCACAGATACGCAGAATTTT
clone_size: -; j_call: TRBJ2-7; d_call: -; v_call: TRBV11-2; cdr3_aa: CASSFYRVPYEQCF; cdr3_nt: TGTGCCAGTAGCTTTTACCGGGTTCCCTACGAGCAGTGCTTC
clone_size: many; j_call: TRBJ2-7; d_call: TRBD2; v_call: TRBV13; cdr3_aa: CASSPRLAGGYEQYF; cdr3_nt: TGTGCCAGCAGCCCCCGACTAGCGGGAGGGTACGAGCAGTACTTC
clone_size: -; j_call: TRBJ1-5; d_call: -; v_call: TRBV12-3/TRBV12-4; cdr3_aa: CASSSTGIRGKPQHF; cdr3_nt: TGTGCCAGCAGTTCTACAGGGATTCGCGGGAAGCCCCAGCATTTT
clone_size: once; j_call: TRBJ2-7; d_call: TRBD1; v_call: TRBV27; cdr3_aa: CASREGQVAYEQYF; cdr3_nt: TGTGCCAGCAGGGAAGGACAGGTGGCCTACGAGCAGTACTTC
clone_size: many; j_call: TRBJ2-7; d_call: TRBD2; v_call: TRBV20-1; cdr3_aa: CSARAGLAGEFYEQYF; cdr3_nt: TGCAGTGCTAGAGCGGGACTAGCGGGAGAATTCTACGAGCAGTACTTC
clone_size: -; j_call: TRBJ2-5; d_call: -; v_call: TRBV20-1; cdr3_aa: CSASVFANIEVETQYF; cdr3_nt: TGCAGTGCTAGCGTTTTTGCTAACATAGAGGTTGAGACCCAGTACTTC
clone_size: many; j_call: TRBJ2-2; d_call: -; v_call: TRBV29-1; cdr3_aa: CSVESGPSDTGELFF; cdr3_nt: TGCAGCGTTGAGTCCGGGCCTAGCGATACCGGGGAGCTGTTTTTT
clone_size: few; j_call: TRBJ2-7; d_call: TRBD2; v_call: TRBV6-6; cdr3_aa: CASSQGLASYEQYF; cdr3_nt: TGTGCCAGCAGTCAGGGACTAGCTTCCTACGAGCAGTACTTC
clone_size: many; j_call: TRBJ2-5; d_call: TRBD2; v_call: TRBV4-3; cdr3_aa: CASSQKLAGGQETQYF; cdr3_nt: TGCGCCAGCAGCCAAAAATTAGCGGGAGGGCAAGAGACCCAGTACTTC
clone_size: few; j_call: TRBJ2-7; d_call: TRBD2; v_call: TRBV4-1; cdr3_aa: CASSQVGSGTYEQYF; cdr3_nt: TGCGCCAGCAGCCAAGTTGGTAGCGGGACCTACGAGCAGTACTTC
clone_size: -; j_call: TRBJ2-3; d_call: -; v_call: TRBV27; cdr3_aa: CATTPPKGGVTDTQYF; cdr3_nt: TGTGCCACCACACCCCCCAAGGGGGGGGTCACAGATACGCAGTATTTT
clone_size: -; j_call: TRBJ2-3; d_call: -; v_call: TRBV13; cdr3_aa: CASSHGAGEDTQYF; cdr3_nt: TGTGCCAGCAGCCATGGGGCAGGGGAAGATACGCAGTATTTT
clone_size: -; j_call: TRBJ2-1; d_call: TRBD2; v_call: TRBV19; cdr3_aa: CAIGTSGSTEQCF; cdr3_nt: TGTGCCATTGGGACTAGCGGGAGTACTGAGCAGTGCTTC
clone_size: -; j_call: TRBJ1-5; d_call: -; v_call: TRBV5-4; cdr3_aa: CASSLGVGSNQPQHF; cdr3_nt: TGTGCCAGCAGCCTGGGGGTAGGTAGCAATCAGCCCCAGCATTTT
clone_size: many; j_call: TRBJ2-1; d_call: TRBD2; v_call: TRBV7-2; cdr3_aa: CASSLISGPYNEQFF; cdr3_nt: TGTGCCAGCAGCCTAATTAGCGGGCCATACAATGAGCAGTTCTTC
clone_size: -; j_call: TRBJ2-7; d_call: -; v_call: TRBV20-1; cdr3_aa: CSANIGGKYEQYF; cdr3_nt: TGCAGTGCTAATATAGGCGGGAAGTACGAGCAGTACTTC
clone_size: -; j_call: TRBJ2-3; d_call: TRBD2; v_call: TRBV6-2/TRBV6-3; cdr3_aa: CASDTPGLLTDTQYF; cdr3_nt: TGTGCCAGCGATACTCCGGGACTACTCACAGATACGCAGTATTTT
clone_size: -; j_call: TRBJ2-7; d_call: TRBD1; v_call: TRBV12-3/TRBV12-4; cdr3_aa: CASSLDRGGDGGEQYF; cdr3_nt: TGTGCCAGCAGCCTAGACAGGGGCGGAGATGGAGGCGAGCAGTACTTC
clone_size: -; j_call: TRBJ2-2; d_call: TRBD1; v_call: TRBV20-1; cdr3_aa: CSARARGPGTGELFF; cdr3_nt: TGCAGTGCTAGAGCAAGGGGGCCGGGGACCGGGGAGCTGTTTTTT
clone_size: -; j_call: TRBJ2-5; d_call: TRBD2; v_call: TRBV15; cdr3_aa: CATSTGLAAYQETQYF; cdr3_nt: TGTGCCACCAGCACGGGACTAGCGGCGTACCAAGAGACCCAGTACTTC
clone_size: -; j_call: TRBJ2-7; d_call: -; v_call: TRBV20-1; cdr3_aa: CSAHAGDTYEQYF; cdr3_nt: TGCAGTGCCCACGCAGGCGATACCTACGAGCAGTACTTC
clone_size: medium-sized; j_call: TRBJ2-3; d_call: -; v_call: TRBV14; cdr3_aa: CASSQWGGETQYF; cdr3_nt: TGTGCCAGCAGCCAGTGGGGCGGGGAGACGCAGTATTTT
clone_size: -; j_call: TRBJ1-1; d_call: -; v_call: TRBV18; cdr3_aa: CASSPGREMNTGAFF; cdr3_nt: TGTGCCAGCTCACCAGGTAGAGAGATGAACACTGGAGCTTTCTTT